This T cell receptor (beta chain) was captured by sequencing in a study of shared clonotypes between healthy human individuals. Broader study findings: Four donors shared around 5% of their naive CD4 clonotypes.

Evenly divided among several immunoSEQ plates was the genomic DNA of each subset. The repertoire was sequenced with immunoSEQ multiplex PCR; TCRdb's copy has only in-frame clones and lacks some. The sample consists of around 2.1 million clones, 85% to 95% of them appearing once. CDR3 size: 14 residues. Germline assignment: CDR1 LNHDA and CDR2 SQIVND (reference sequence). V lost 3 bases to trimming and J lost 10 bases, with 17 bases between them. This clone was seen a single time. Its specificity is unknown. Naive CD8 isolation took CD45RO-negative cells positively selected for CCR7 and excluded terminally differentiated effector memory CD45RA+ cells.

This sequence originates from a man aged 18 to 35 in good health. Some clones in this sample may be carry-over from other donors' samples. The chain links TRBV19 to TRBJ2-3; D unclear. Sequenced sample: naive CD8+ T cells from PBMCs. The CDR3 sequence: CASSIHEGWQAQYF. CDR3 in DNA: TGTGCCAGTAGTATCCATGAAGGGTGGCAGGCGCAGTATTTT.